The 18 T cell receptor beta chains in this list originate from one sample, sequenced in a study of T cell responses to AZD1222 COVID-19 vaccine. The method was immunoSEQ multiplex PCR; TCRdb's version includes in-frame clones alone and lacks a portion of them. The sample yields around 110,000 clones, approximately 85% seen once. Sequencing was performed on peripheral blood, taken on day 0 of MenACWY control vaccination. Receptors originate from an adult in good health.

The CDR3 is CASKRQASSYEQYF. CDR3 DNA sequence: TGTGCCAGTAAACGGCAGGCGAGTTCCTACGAGCAGTACTTC. The chain has TRBV19 and TRBJ2-7; D remains unclear. This CDR3 is 14 amino acids long. Trimming removed 7 bases at V and 1 base at J, with 14 bases between. The germline gives CDR1 LNHDA, CDR2 SQIVND (reference sequence).

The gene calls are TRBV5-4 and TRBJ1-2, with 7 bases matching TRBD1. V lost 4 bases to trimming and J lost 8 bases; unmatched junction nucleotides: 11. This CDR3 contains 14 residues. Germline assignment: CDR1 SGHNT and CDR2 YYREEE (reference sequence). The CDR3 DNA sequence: TGTGCCAGCAGCCCCAGGGAGGGGGCATGGGGCTACACCTTC. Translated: CASSPREGAWGYTF.

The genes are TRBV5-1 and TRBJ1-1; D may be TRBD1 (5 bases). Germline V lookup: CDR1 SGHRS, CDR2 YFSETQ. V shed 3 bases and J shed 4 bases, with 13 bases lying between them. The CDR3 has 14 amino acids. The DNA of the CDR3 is TGCGCCAGCAGCTCGGGACTTACGGGCACTGAAGCTTTCTTT. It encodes CASSSGLTGTEAFF.

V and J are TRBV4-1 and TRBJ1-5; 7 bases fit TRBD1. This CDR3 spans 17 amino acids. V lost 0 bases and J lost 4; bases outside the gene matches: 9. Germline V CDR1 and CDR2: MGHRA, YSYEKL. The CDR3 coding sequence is TGCGCCAGCAGCCAAGATTTGGGCAGGGGGGGAAATCAGCCCCAGCATTTT. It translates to CASSQDLGRGGNQPQHF.

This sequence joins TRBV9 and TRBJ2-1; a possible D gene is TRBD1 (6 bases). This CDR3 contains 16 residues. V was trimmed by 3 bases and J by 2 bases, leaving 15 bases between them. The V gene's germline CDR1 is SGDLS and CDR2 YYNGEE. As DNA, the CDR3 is TGTGCCAGCAGCGGCCTCCAGGGGTCACCCTACAATGAGCAGTTCTTC. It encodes CASSGLQGSPYNEQFF.

CDR3 DNA: TGCAGCGCCTCCCGCGGGACAGGGCGCCTTGGCGAGCAGTACTTC. Encoded protein: CSASRGTGRLGEQYF. The genes are TRBV29-1 and TRBJ2-7, with 9 bases fitting TRBD1. Germline-derived CDR1 and CDR2 are SQVTM and ANQGSEA. The CDR3 length is 15 residues. With V trimmed by 7 bases and J by 6 bases, 16 bases remained unmatched.

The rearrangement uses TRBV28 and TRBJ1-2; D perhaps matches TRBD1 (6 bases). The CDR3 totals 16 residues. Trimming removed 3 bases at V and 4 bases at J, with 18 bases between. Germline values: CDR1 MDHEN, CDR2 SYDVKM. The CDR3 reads CASSLVGTPTFYGYTF. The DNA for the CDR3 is TGTGCCAGCAGTTTGGTAGGGACACCCACTTTCTATGGCTACACCTTC.

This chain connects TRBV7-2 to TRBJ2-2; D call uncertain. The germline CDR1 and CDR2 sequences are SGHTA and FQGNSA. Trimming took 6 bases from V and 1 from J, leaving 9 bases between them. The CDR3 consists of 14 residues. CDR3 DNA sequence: TGTGCCAGCAGACAAGTTGGGAACACCGGGGAGCTGTTTTTT. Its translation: CASRQVGNTGELFF.

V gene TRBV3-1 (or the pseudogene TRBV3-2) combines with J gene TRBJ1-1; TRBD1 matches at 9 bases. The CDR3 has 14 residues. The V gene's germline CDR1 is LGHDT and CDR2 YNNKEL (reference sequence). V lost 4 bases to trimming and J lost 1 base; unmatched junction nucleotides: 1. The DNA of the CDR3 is TGTGCCAGCAGCCTGGGACAGGGGAACACTGAAGCTTTCTTT. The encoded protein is CASSLGQGNTEAFF.

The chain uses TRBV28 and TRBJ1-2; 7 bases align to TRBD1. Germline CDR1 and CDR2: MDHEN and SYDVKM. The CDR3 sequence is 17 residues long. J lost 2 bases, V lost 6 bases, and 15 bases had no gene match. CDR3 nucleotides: TGTGCCAGCAGAATTGGGGCGTCGACAGGGATCAACTATGGCTACACCTTC. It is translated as CASRIGASTGINYGYTF.

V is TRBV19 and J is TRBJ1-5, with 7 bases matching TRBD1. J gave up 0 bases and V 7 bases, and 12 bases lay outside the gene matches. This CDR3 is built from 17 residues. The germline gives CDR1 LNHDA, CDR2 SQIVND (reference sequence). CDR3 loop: CASKGQRRGYSNQPQHF. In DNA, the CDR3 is TGTGCCAGTAAGGGACAGCGTCGGGGATATAGCAATCAGCCCCAGCATTTT.

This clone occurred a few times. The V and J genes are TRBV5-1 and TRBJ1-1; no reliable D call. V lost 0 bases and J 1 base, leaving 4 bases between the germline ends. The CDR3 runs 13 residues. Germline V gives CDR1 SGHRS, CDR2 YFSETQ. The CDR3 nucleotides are TGCGCCAGCAGCTTGGGGTCGAACACTGAAGCTTTCTTT. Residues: CASSLGSNTEAFF.

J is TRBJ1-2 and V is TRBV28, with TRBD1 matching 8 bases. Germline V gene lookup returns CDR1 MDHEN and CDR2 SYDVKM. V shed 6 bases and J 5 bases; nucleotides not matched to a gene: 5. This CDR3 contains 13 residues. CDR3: CASRGTGVYGYTF. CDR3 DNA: TGTGCCAGCAGAGGGACAGGAGTTTATGGCTACACCTTC.

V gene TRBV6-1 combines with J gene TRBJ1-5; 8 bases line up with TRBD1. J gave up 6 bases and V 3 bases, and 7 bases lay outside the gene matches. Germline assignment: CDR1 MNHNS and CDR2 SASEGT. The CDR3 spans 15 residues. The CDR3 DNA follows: TGTGCCAGCAGTGAGACAGGGGCGAGGGGTCAGCCCCAGCATTTT. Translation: CASSETGARGQPQHF.

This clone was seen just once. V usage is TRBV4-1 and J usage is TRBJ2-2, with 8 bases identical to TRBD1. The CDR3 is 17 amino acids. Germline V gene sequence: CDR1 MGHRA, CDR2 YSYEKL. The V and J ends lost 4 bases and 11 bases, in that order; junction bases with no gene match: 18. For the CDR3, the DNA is TGCGCCAGCAGCCCATCAACGAGCCGGACAGGGATATATGAGCTGTTTTTT. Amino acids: CASSPSTSRTGIYELFF.

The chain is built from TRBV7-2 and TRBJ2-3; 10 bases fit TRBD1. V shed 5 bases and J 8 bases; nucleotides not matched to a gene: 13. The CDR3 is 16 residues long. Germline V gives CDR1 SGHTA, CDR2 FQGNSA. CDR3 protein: CASSRSGTGVRGTQYF. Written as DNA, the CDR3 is TGTGCCAGCAGCCGCTCCGGGACAGGGGTAAGGGGTACGCAGTATTTT. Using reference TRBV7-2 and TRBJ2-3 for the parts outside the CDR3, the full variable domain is GAGVSQSPSNKVTEKGKDVELRCDPISGHTALYWYRQSLGQGLEFLIYFQGNSAPDKSGLPSDRFSAERTGGSVSTLTIQRTQQEDSAVYLCASSRSGTGVRGTQYFGPGTRLTVL.

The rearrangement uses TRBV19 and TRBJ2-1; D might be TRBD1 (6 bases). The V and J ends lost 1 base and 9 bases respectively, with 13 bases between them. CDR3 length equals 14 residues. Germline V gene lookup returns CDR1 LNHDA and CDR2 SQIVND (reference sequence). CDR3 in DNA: TGTGCCAGTAGTATAGCAGGGGATTTCGGTGAGCAGTTCTTC. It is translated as CASSIAGDFGEQFF.

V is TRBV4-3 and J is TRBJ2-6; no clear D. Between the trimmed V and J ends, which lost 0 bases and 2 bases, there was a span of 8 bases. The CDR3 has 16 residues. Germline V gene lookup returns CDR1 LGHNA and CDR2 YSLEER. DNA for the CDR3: TGCGCCAGCAGCCAAGAAAGGGTGGCTGGGGCCAACGTCCTGACTTTC. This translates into CASSQERVAGANVLTF.